This record covers a single T cell receptor (beta chain). CDR1 SNHLY and CDR2 FYNNEI come from the germline V gene. V was trimmed by 3 bases and J by 6 bases, leaving 15 bases between them. The CDR3 totals 15 residues. The data were obtained in a study of shared clonotypes between healthy human individuals. Selected positively for CCR7 and CD45RO-negative, naive CD8 cells excluded terminally differentiated effector memory CD45RA+ cells. TCRdb's table, derived via immunoSEQ multiplex PCR, lists solely in-frame clones and lacks some. The profile shows approximately 590,000 clones, roughly 96% of them singletons.

The chain recombines TRBV2 with TRBJ2-1; D is unclear. This receptor was identified in a woman aged 25 to 39 in good health. The sequencing sample was made of naive CD8+ T cells sorted from blood. CDR3 nucleotide sequence: TGTGCCAGCAGTGATATTGGGCTTCTGCGCAATGAGCAGTTCTTC. Protein: CASSDIGLLRNEQFF.